This is a list of T cell receptor beta chains from one sample in a study of T cell repertoires in ileal Crohn's disease. TCRdb keeps only in-frame clones here, not all; method: immunoSEQ multiplex PCR. The data hold 7,000 or so clones, with about three quarters observed a single time. The sequenced material came from ileal tissue. The receptors originated from an adult with Crohn's disease. Both conserved end residues are part of each CDR3. Fields, in order: clone size, D gene, J gene, V gene, CDR3 protein, CDR3 DNA. A D gene is named only where the DNA matches it firmly. Expanded clones are given a class, and other clones once, few, many or no size at all.

clone_size: -; d_call: TRBD1; j_call: TRBJ2-7; v_call: TRBV13; cdr3_aa: CASSRDRLGEQYF; cdr3_nt: TGTGCCAGCAGCCGGGACAGGCTAGGAGAGCAGTACTTC
clone_size: -; d_call: -; j_call: TRBJ2-5; v_call: TRBV29-1; cdr3_aa: CSVAETQYF; cdr3_nt: TGCAGCGTCGCGGAGACCCAGTACTTC
clone_size: -; d_call: -; j_call: TRBJ2-2; v_call: TRBV2; cdr3_aa: CASRGNTGELFF; cdr3_nt: TGTGCCAGCAGGGGTAACACCGGGGAGCTGTTTTTT
clone_size: -; d_call: TRBD1; j_call: TRBJ1-2; v_call: TRBV27; cdr3_aa: CASSARGGGGGYTF; cdr3_nt: TGTGCCAGCAGTGCCCGAGGGGGCGGGGGTGGCTACACCTTC
clone_size: -; d_call: TRBD1; j_call: TRBJ2-2; v_call: TRBV6-1; cdr3_aa: CASNRDRGGGELFF; cdr3_nt: TGTGCCAGCAATAGGGACAGGGGTGGCGGGGAGCTGTTTTTT
clone_size: once; d_call: -; j_call: TRBJ2-5; v_call: TRBV13; cdr3_aa: CASTKGWETQYF; cdr3_nt: TGTGCCAGCACGAAGGGGTGGGAGACCCAGTACTTC
clone_size: -; d_call: -; j_call: TRBJ2-2; v_call: TRBV29-1; cdr3_aa: CSVHGGRGEGTGELFF; cdr3_nt: TGCAGCGTTCATGGTGGCAGGGGGGAAGGCACCGGGGAGCTGTTTTTT
clone_size: -; d_call: -; j_call: TRBJ2-1; v_call: TRBV29-1; cdr3_aa: CSVAGNEQFF; cdr3_nt: TGCAGCGTTGCGGGGAATGAGCAGTTCTTC
clone_size: -; d_call: -; j_call: TRBJ1-5; v_call: TRBV28; cdr3_aa: CASSRSGGNQPQHF; cdr3_nt: TGTGCCAGCAGCCGGAGCGGGGGTAATCAGCCCCAGCATTTT
clone_size: -; d_call: -; j_call: TRBJ2-1; v_call: TRBV7-2; cdr3_aa: CASSLWGNEQFF; cdr3_nt: TGTGCCAGCAGCTTATGGGGAAATGAGCAGTTCTTC
clone_size: -; d_call: TRBD1; j_call: TRBJ1-2; v_call: TRBV15; cdr3_aa: CATSRALILTGGYGYTF; cdr3_nt: TGTGCCACCAGCAGAGCCCTTATTTTGACAGGGGGCTATGGCTACACCTTC
clone_size: -; d_call: TRBD1; j_call: TRBJ2-1; v_call: TRBV6-1; cdr3_aa: CASSEGQPYNEQFF; cdr3_nt: TGTGCCAGCAGTGAGGGACAGCCATACAATGAGCAGTTCTTC
clone_size: -; d_call: -; j_call: TRBJ1-2; v_call: TRBV5-1; cdr3_aa: CASSARPGIYYGYTF; cdr3_nt: TGCGCCAGCAGCGCACGCCCCGGGATTTACTATGGCTACACCTTC
clone_size: -; d_call: TRBD1; j_call: TRBJ1-2; v_call: TRBV28; cdr3_aa: CASRPHPGTGRSIGYTF; cdr3_nt: TGTGCCAGCAGGCCCCATCCCGGGACAGGGCGAAGTATTGGCTACACCTTC
clone_size: -; d_call: TRBD1; j_call: TRBJ1-4; v_call: TRBV5-4; cdr3_aa: CASSLRGQGAQKLFF; cdr3_nt: TGTGCCAGCAGCTTACGGGGACAGGGGGCACAAAAACTGTTTTTT
clone_size: -; d_call: -; j_call: TRBJ1-2; v_call: TRBV5-4; cdr3_aa: CASTPDFSGDRRGYTF; cdr3_nt: TGTGCCAGCACGCCCGACTTTTCAGGGGACCGGAGGGGCTACACCTTC
clone_size: once; d_call: -; j_call: TRBJ2-5; v_call: TRBV10-1; cdr3_aa: CASSVSFGGQETQYF; cdr3_nt: TGCGCCAGCAGTGTGTCCTTTGGGGGCCAAGAGACCCAGTACTTC
clone_size: -; d_call: -; j_call: TRBJ1-2; v_call: TRBV27; cdr3_aa: CASSLSIRDLRRGSGYTF; cdr3_nt: TGTGCCAGCAGTTTATCGATAAGGGATTTACGGCGCGGAAGTGGCTACACCTTC
clone_size: -; d_call: -; j_call: TRBJ2-7; v_call: TRBV6-1; cdr3_aa: CASSESAEAYEQYF; cdr3_nt: TGTGCCAGCAGTGAATCTGCAGAAGCCTACGAGCAGTACTTC
clone_size: -; d_call: -; j_call: TRBJ1-2; v_call: TRBV6-5; cdr3_aa: CASSGALYGYTF; cdr3_nt: TGTGCCAGTTCCGGGGCCCTCTATGGCTACACCTTC
clone_size: -; d_call: -; j_call: TRBJ1-5; v_call: TRBV6-5; cdr3_aa: CASSYEGPPRNQPQHF; cdr3_nt: TGTGCCAGCAGTTACGAGGGGCCCCCCCGCAATCAGCCCCAGCATTTT
clone_size: -; d_call: TRBD1; j_call: TRBJ1-1; v_call: TRBV18; cdr3_aa: CASSPQLQGASGNTEAFF; cdr3_nt: TGTGCCAGCTCACCACAGTTGCAGGGGGCGAGCGGGAACACTGAAGCTTTCTTT
clone_size: once; d_call: TRBD1; j_call: TRBJ2-3; v_call: TRBV30; cdr3_aa: CAWAGTATDTQYF; cdr3_nt: TGTGCCTGGGCCGGGACAGCGACAGATACGCAGTATTTT
clone_size: -; d_call: -; j_call: TRBJ2-2; v_call: TRBV5-4; cdr3_aa: CASSPRLTGANTGELFF; cdr3_nt: TGTGCCAGCAGCCCCCGACTGACAGGAGCGAACACCGGGGAGCTGTTTTTT
clone_size: -; d_call: -; j_call: TRBJ2-5; v_call: TRBV18; cdr3_aa: CASSPGGGGSSGTQYF; cdr3_nt: TGTGCCAGCTCACCGGGAGGAGGAGGGTCAAGCGGGACCCAGTACTTC
clone_size: -; d_call: -; j_call: TRBJ2-7; v_call: TRBV4-1; cdr3_aa: CASSQESTGYSYEQYF; cdr3_nt: TGCGCCAGCAGCCAAGAGTCAACTGGTTACTCCTACGAGCAGTACTTC
clone_size: -; d_call: -; j_call: TRBJ1-2; v_call: TRBV11-2; cdr3_aa: CASSLDRPRGYGYTF; cdr3_nt: TGTGCCAGCAGCTTAGATCGTCCTCGGGGCTATGGCTACACCTTC
clone_size: -; d_call: -; j_call: TRBJ1-1; v_call: TRBV7-8; cdr3_aa: CASSLVGRAFF; cdr3_nt: TGTGCCAGCAGCTTAGTGGGGAGGGCTTTCTTT
clone_size: few; d_call: TRBD1; j_call: TRBJ2-1; v_call: TRBV11-2; cdr3_aa: CASSPRDSSYNEQFF; cdr3_nt: TGTGCCAGCAGCCCCCGGGACAGCTCCTACAATGAGCAGTTCTTC
clone_size: -; d_call: -; j_call: TRBJ1-5; v_call: TRBV6-5; cdr3_aa: CASSYDGRQPQHF; cdr3_nt: TGTGCCAGCAGTTACGATGGTAGGCAGCCCCAGCATTTT
clone_size: few; d_call: -; j_call: TRBJ1-5; v_call: TRBV28; cdr3_aa: CASSFPQWGAVASNQPQHF; cdr3_nt: TGTGCCAGCAGTTTCCCTCAATGGGGGGCAGTAGCCTCCAATCAGCCCCAGCATTTT